This TCR beta chain was documented in a study of monozygotic twins with cystic fibrosis. General study findings and limits: Age, concordance and disease severity did not associate with shared CDR3 numbers. Low clonality (median about 0.0095) suggested a mostly naive repertoire. Nucleotide-identical clonotype sharing was significantly higher within monozygotic CF twin pairs than between unrelated CF individuals.

There are 13 residues in the CDR3. Germline CDR1 and CDR2: MNHEY and SVGAGI. Trimming shortened V by 5 bases and J by 4 bases, and 11 bases separated the two germline ends. The repertoire was sequenced with immunoSEQ multiplex PCR; TCRdb's copy has only in-frame clones and lacks some. The data show approximately 9,700 clones, about 91% seen once. Details on this clone: What it binds is not known.

This sequence joins TRBV6-5 and TRBJ1-2, with D perhaps TRBD1 (6 bases). Material: blood. The TCR comes from a boy aged 2-15 years with cystic fibrosis. CDR3 sequence: CASSATGTYGYTF. The CDR3 DNA reads as TGTGCCAGCAGTGCAACAGGGACCTATGGCTACACCTTC.